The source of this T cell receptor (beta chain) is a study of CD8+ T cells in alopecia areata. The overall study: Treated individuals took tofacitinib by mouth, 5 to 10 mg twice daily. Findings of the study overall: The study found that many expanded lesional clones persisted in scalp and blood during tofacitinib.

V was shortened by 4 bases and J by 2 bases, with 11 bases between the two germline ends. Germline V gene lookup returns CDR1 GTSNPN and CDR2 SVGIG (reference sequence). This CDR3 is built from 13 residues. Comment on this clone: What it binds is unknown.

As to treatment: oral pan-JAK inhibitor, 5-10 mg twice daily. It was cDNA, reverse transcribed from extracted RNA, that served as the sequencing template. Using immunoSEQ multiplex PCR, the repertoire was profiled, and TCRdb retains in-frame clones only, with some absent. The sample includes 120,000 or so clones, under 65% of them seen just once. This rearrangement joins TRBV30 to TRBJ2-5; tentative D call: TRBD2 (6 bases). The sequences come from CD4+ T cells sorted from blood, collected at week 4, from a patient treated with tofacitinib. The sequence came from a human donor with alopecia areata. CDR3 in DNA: TGTGCCTGGAACCCGGGACTGCAAGAGACCCAGTACTTC. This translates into CAWNPGLQETQYF.